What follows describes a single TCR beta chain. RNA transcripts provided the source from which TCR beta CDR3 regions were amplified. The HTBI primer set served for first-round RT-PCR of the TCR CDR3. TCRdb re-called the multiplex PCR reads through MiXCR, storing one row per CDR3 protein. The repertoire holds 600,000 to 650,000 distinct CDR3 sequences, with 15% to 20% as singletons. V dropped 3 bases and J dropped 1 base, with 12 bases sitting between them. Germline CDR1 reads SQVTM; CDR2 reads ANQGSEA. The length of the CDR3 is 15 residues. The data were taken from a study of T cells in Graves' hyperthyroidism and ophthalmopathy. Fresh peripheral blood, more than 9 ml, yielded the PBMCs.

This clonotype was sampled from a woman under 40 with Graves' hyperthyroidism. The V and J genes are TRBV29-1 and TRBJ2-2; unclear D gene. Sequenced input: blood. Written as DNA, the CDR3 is TGCAGCGTTGAGGTCGGGCAACTGAACACCGGGGAGCTGTTTTTT. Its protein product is CSVEVGQLNTGELFF.